The clone carrying this T cell receptor beta chain was seen a handful of times. The record originates from a study of T cells in localized non-small cell lung cancer. Assay used: immunoSEQ multiplex PCR; TCRdb lists only in-frame clones, some missing. Altogether about 40,000 clones are present, approximately 86% being singletons, with the ten largest covering 3% to 4.5%. The CDR3 is 15 residues long. Germline V gene sequence: CDR1 SEHNR, CDR2 FQNEAQ (reference sequence). V gave up 5 bases and J gave up 2 bases, with 15 bases separating them. This TCR was sampled from a man aged 18 to 50 with stage I lung adenocarcinoma. Specimen: peripheral blood, collected before any cancer treatment. This chain uses TRBV7-9 with TRBJ1-2; D unresolved. The CDR3 DNA follows: TGTGCCAGCAGCGACCGGGAACTTCAAAACTATGGCTACACCTTC. Encoded protein: CASSDRELQNYGYTF.